Listed below are T cell receptor beta chains from one sample, sequenced in a study of graft-versus-host responses after intestinal transplantation. Assay used: immunoSEQ multiplex PCR; TCRdb lists only in-frame clones, some missing. The sample has 7,000 or so clones; about 24% are singletons. The sample in question was alloreactive CD4+ T cells from a mixed lymphocyte reaction culture, obtained before intestinal transplant. These receptors all come from a human patient who received an intestinal transplant. Both conserved end residues are part of each CDR3.

>TRBJ1-5|14|TRBV19
CASTLTRRGEPQHF
>TRBJ2-3|16|TRBV7-6
CASSLGAGSNTDTQYF
>TRBJ1-5|15|TRBV6-1
CASSELEQADQPQHF
>TRBJ1-5|15|TRBV12-5
CASGAGPYSNQPQHF
>TRBJ1-2|15|TRBV18
CASSPNSGPDYGYTF
>TRBJ2-1|15|TRBV18
CASSPPTSGYNEQFF
>TRBJ2-4|12|TRBV6-6
CASSWGGNIQYF
>TRBJ2-1|17|TRBV9
CASSVGTELAPYNEQFF
>TRBJ2-2|14|TRBV9
CASRWQGASGELFF
>TRBJ1-1|13|TRBV5-1
CASSLDDIFSAFF
>TRBJ1-3|12|TRBV11-3
CASSLVGNTIYF
>TRBJ2-1|15|TRBV6-4
CASWDRTRCGGEQFF
>TRBJ2-3|14|TRBV4-1
CASSQDRGTDTQYF
>TRBJ2-7|14|TRBV6-5
CASNPTQAAREQYF
>TRBJ2-1|16|TRBV7-3
CASSLEPHRDLNEQFF
>TRBJ1-4|15|TRBV7-8
CASSRGQGSNEKLFF
>TRBJ2-1|14|TRBV30
CAWSVFSSYNEQFF
>TRBJ1-6|16|TRBV5-1
CASSLAFRSPNSPLHF
>TRBJ1-5|14|TRBV23-1
CASSQSATNQPQHF
>TRBJ2-2|12|TRBV5-1
CASSKQGGELFF
>TRBJ2-7|15|TRBV6-1
CASQTAPGISYEQYF
>TRBJ1-1|14|TRBV19
CASSIGVLSTEAFF
>TRBJ2-1|17|TRBV7-9
CASTPFSAAGFYNEQFF
>TRBJ2-3|13|TRBV6-1
CASRGTVTDTQYF
>TRBJ1-5|14|TRBV27
CASSLNAQGLAQHF
>TRBJ2-2|12|TRBV7-3
CASSPLRGELFF